The 32 T cell receptor beta chains below all came from one sample that was sequenced in a study of blood T cell repertoires in COVID-19. Data came from immunoSEQ multiplex PCR; TCRdb stores just in-frame clones and leaves some out. The data hold about 160,000 clones, with 82% observed a single time. Sequenced input: peripheral blood. The receptors originated from a woman older than 75 with active or convalescent COVID-19.

This chain uses TRBV2 with TRBJ2-7; TRBD1 agrees at 8 bases. The CDR3 contains 13 residues. V trimming: 7 bases; J trimming: 3 bases; junction bases outside the gene matches: 5. From germline, CDR1 is SNHLY and CDR2 FYNNEI. In DNA, the CDR3 is TGTGCCAGCAAGAGGACAGGGCTCTACGAGCAGTACTTC. It specifies CASKRTGLYEQYF.

This chain links TRBV5-1 with TRBJ2-2, with D perhaps matching TRBD2 (5 bases). Germline V lookup: CDR1 SGHRS, CDR2 YFSETQ. The CDR3 length is 15 residues. Trimming stripped 0 bases from V and 4 bases from J, with 10 bases between. The CDR3 DNA follows: TGCGCCAGCAGCTTGGCGCTAGCTTCCACCGGGGAGCTGTTTTTT. Its protein product is CASSLALASTGELFF.

The rearrangement links TRBV4-1 to TRBJ2-3, with 9 bases identical to TRBD2. Germline V gene data show CDR1 as MGHRA and CDR2 as YSYEKL. The CDR3 has 15 residues. The V and J ends lost 1 base and 3 bases, in that order; junction bases with no gene match: 2. CDR3 amino acids: CASSQVLAGTDTQYF. The CDR3 nucleotides are TGCGCCAGCAGCCAAGTGCTAGCGGGAACAGATACGCAGTATTTT.

The J gene is TRBJ2-1, the V gene TRBV5-3; 10 bases line up with TRBD2. TRBV5-3 is given ORF status, its function remaining uncertain. This CDR3 region has 16 residues. Germline trimming cut 2 bases from V and 4 bases from J; bases unmatched to any gene: 6. The CDR3: CARSLPGLALYNEQFF. The DNA of the CDR3 is TGTGCCAGAAGCTTACCGGGACTAGCGCTATACAATGAGCAGTTCTTC.

The chain links TRBV5-1 to TRBJ2-7, with 13 bases aligning to TRBD2. Germline values: CDR1 SGHRS, CDR2 YFSETQ. CDR3 size: 17 residues. V shed 2 bases, J shed 1 base, and the junction held 6 bases outside the gene matches. The CDR3 nucleotides are TGCGCCAGCAGCTTAACTAGCGGGAGGGTAGGGTCCTACGAGCAGTACTTC. Its translation is CASSLTSGRVGSYEQYF. The full variable domain, with the rest looked up from reference TRBV5-1 and TRBJ2-7, is KAGVTQTPRYLIKTRGQQVTLSCSPISGHRSVSWYQQTPGQGLQFLFEYFSETQRNKGNFPGRFSGRQFSNSRSEMNVSTLELGDSALYLCASSLTSGRVGSYEQYFGPGTRLTVT.

The CDR3 DNA reads TGTGCCGCCAGGGCAGTTACGAGCTCCTACAATGAGCAGTTCTTC. Residues: CAARAVTSSYNEQFF. The rearrangement joins TRBV10-3 to TRBJ2-1; a possible D gene is TRBD1 (5 bases). The CDR3 loop spans 15 amino acids. V lost 11 bases and J lost 0, with 17 bases in between. Germline assignment: CDR1 ENHRY and CDR2 SYGVKD.

This clone was found a few times. V and J are TRBV5-4 and TRBJ2-7, with 7 bases lining up with TRBD2. Germline CDR1 is SGHNT and CDR2 is YYREEE (reference sequence). The junction had 6 bases not matched to a gene; V was cut back by 0 bases and J by 0 bases. The CDR3 has 16 amino acids. The CDR3 DNA follows: TGTGCCAGCAGCTTGGACACTCTAGCGGTCTCCTACGAGCAGTACTTC. Residues: CASSLDTLAVSYEQYF. Full variable domain (missing parts from reference TRBV5-4 and TRBJ2-7): ETGVTQSPTHLIKTRGQQVTLRCSSQSGHNTVSWYQQALGQGPQFIFQYYREEENGRGNFPPRFSGLQFPNYSSELNVNALELDDSALYLCASSLDTLAVSYEQYFGPGTRLTVT.

The chain has TRBV18 and TRBJ1-5, with D unclear. This CDR3 comprises 14 residues. Germline V gives CDR1 KGHSH, CDR2 LQKENI. V lost 2 bases, J lost 0 bases, and 5 bases lay in between. CDR3: CASSPLYSNQPQHF. In DNA form, the CDR3 reads TGTGCCAGCTCACCATTATATAGCAATCAGCCCCAGCATTTT.

CDR3 nucleotides: TGTGCCAGTACCCCGACAGGGTCAAGAGACGAGCAGTACTTC. The encoded protein is CASTPTGSRDEQYF. The V gene is TRBV19, the J gene TRBJ2-7; TRBD1 aligns across 7 bases. Germline CDR1 reads LNHDA; CDR2 reads SQIVND (reference sequence). There are 14 residues in the CDR3. V gave up 7 bases and J gave up 5 bases; unmatched junction bases: 11.

The chain links TRBV29-1 to TRBJ1-4, with 9 bases matching TRBD1. This CDR3 is 11 amino acids long. The germline V gene has CDR1 SQVTM and CDR2 ANQGSEA. The ends lost 6 bases at V and 8 bases at J; junction bases unmatched: 1. CDR3 nucleotide sequence: TGCAGCGTCGGGACAGGGGAAAAACTGTTTTTT. Residues: CSVGTGEKLFF.

The chain is built from TRBV4-2 and TRBJ1-3; D is perhaps TRBD1 (6 bases). The CDR3 runs 18 residues. Germline V gene sequence: CDR1 LGHNA, CDR2 YNFKEQ. V was trimmed by 0 bases and J by 0 bases, leaving 15 bases between them. Written as DNA, the CDR3 is TGTGCCAGCAGCCAAGATTACAGGGTGGGGACCTCTGGAAACACCATATATTTT. This encodes CASSQDYRVGTSGNTIYF.

This clone came up once. The genes are TRBV27 and TRBJ2-7; TRBD2 is a possible D gene (6 bases). The CDR3 covers 14 residues. V dropped 2 bases and J dropped 2 bases, with 10 bases sitting between them. The germline V gene has CDR1 MNHEY and CDR2 SMNVEV (reference sequence). CDR3 amino acids: CASSLVRGAYEQYF. Written as DNA, the CDR3 is TGTGCCAGCAGTTTAGTTCGCGGGGCCTACGAGCAGTACTTC.

This chain connects TRBV7-9 to TRBJ2-1; D perhaps matches TRBD1 (6 bases). Deletions cut 4 bases from V and 6 bases from J, with 13 bases between. The CDR3 sequence is 14 residues long. Germline loops: CDR1 SEHNR, CDR2 FQNEAQ (reference sequence). CDR3 DNA: TGTGCCAGCAGCTCCCGGGACATGGTCAATGAGCAGTTCTTC. Its translation: CASSSRDMVNEQFF.

A few counts support this clone. The rearrangement uses TRBV5-6 and TRBJ2-3; D is unclear. This CDR3 comprises 13 residues. V lost 4 bases to trimming and J lost 7 bases, with 13 bases between them. Germline-derived CDR1 and CDR2 are SGHDT and YYEEEE. The CDR3 reads CASSLSSRYTQYF. The CDR3 nucleotides are TGTGCCAGCAGCCTGTCGAGCCGTTATACGCAGTATTTT. The entire variable domain, with the rest obtained from reference TRBV5-6 and TRBJ2-3, is as follows: DAGVTQSPTHLIKTRGQQVTLRCSPKSGHDTVSWYQQALGQGPQFIFQYYEEEERQRGNFPDRFSGHQFPNYSSELNVNALLLGDSALYLCASSLSSRYTQYFGPGTRLTVL.

The chain carries TRBV24-1 and TRBJ2-1, with 8 nucleotides matching TRBD2. Looked up from germline, CDR1 is KGHDR and CDR2 is SFDVKD. The junction had 5 bases not matched to a gene; V was cut back by 0 bases and J by 5 bases. The CDR3 totals 16 residues. CDR3 bases: TGTGCCACCAGTGATTTGGGTGTTAGCGGGAACAATGAGCAGTTCTTC. It is translated as CATSDLGVSGNNEQFF.

The gene calls are TRBV7-9 and TRBJ2-3, with a tentative D call TRBD1 (5 bases). CDR3 length: 14 residues. The germline gives CDR1 SEHNR, CDR2 FQNEAQ (reference sequence). Trimming left V 5 bases short and J 2 bases short, with 11 bases between. The CDR3 bases are TGTGCCAGCAGCCCTCGACAGCACACAGATACGCAGTATTTT. It specifies CASSPRQHTDTQYF.

The chain is built from TRBV28 and TRBJ2-1; the match to TRBD2 covers 7 bases. Germline lookup yields CDR1 MDHEN and CDR2 SYDVKM. V was pared by 5 bases and J by 0 bases, with 10 bases of the junction left unmatched. CDR3 length: 17 residues. The CDR3 DNA sequence: TGTGCCAGCAGTCCGTGGACTAGGCCAAGCTCCTACAATGAGCAGTTCTTC. It codes for CASSPWTRPSSYNEQFF.

The chain links TRBV9 to TRBJ1-6; 9 bases align to TRBD1. This CDR3 is 17 amino acids long. Germline CDR1 SGDLS, CDR2 YYNGEE. V lost 3 bases and J lost 9; bases outside the gene matches: 13. CDR3 sequence reads: CASSEGAWGTGSSPLHF. CDR3 nucleotides: TGTGCCAGCAGCGAGGGGGCGTGGGGGACAGGGAGTTCACCCCTCCACTTT.

In this sample, this clone turned up once. V and J are TRBV28 and TRBJ1-1, with 7 bases fitting TRBD1. The germline V gene has CDR1 MDHEN and CDR2 SYDVKM. V dropped 3 bases and J dropped 3; count of bases not matched to a gene: 4. The CDR3 runs to 14 residues. The CDR3 region has the DNA TGTGCCAGCAGTTTTACAGGGGCAGACACTGAAGCTTTCTTT. Protein product: CASSFTGADTEAFF. The full variable domain, rest sourced from reference TRBV28 and TRBJ1-1, is DVKVTQSSRYLVKRTGEKVFLECVQDMDHENMFWYRQDPGLGLRLIYFSYDVKMKEKGDIPEGYSVSREKKERFSLILESASTNQTSMYLCASSFTGADTEAFFGQGTRLTVV.

CDR3 DNA: TGTGCCATCCCGGACAGAATTAATTCACCCCTCCACTTT. Translation: CAIPDRINSPLHF. The chain employs TRBV21-1 and TRBJ1-6; the D segment call TRBD1 is taken from the table without a DNA check. TRBV21-1 is reported as a pseudogene. The CDR3 has 13 residues.

The rearrangement joins TRBV28 to TRBJ2-1, with 16 bases that match TRBD2. The CDR3 length is 17 residues. V was pared by 5 bases and J by 7 bases, with 8 bases of the junction left unmatched. Germline CDR1 and CDR2: MDHEN and SYDVKM. The DNA for the CDR3 is TGTGCCAGCAGTATAACCTCGGGACTAGCGGGGGGGAATGAGCAGTTCTTC. Translating gives CASSITSGLAGGNEQFF.

The chain carries TRBV3-1 (or the pseudogene TRBV3-2) and TRBJ2-7, with D unresolved. CDR3 length: 13 residues. Germline values: CDR1 LGHDT, CDR2 YNNKEL (reference sequence). V shed 3 bases and J shed 5 bases, with 11 bases lying between them. CDR3 protein: CASSHLGSDEQYF. The CDR3 DNA follows: TGTGCCAGCAGCCACCTCGGGTCAGACGAGCAGTACTTC.

The chain has TRBV15 and TRBJ2-7; tentatively, D is TRBD2 (5 bases). Trimming removed 0 bases at V and 1 base at J, with 7 bases between. This CDR3 contains 14 residues. The germline gives CDR1 LNHNV, CDR2 YYDKDF (reference sequence). Written as DNA, the CDR3 is TGTGCCACCAGCAGAGAGCCGGGGTCCTACGAGCAGTACTTC. As protein: CATSREPGSYEQYF.

The chain employs TRBV4-2 and TRBJ2-1; 7 nucleotides match TRBD2. With V trimmed by 3 bases and J by 0 bases, 8 bases remained unmatched. The CDR3 is 17 amino acids. Germline-derived CDR1 and CDR2 are LGHNA and YNFKEQ. CDR3 nucleotide sequence: TGTGCCAGCAGCCATATGAGACGGGGGGACTCCTACAATGAGCAGTTCTTC. This codes for CASSHMRRGDSYNEQFF.

This clone has just one count. This sequence joins TRBV5-1 and TRBJ1-2; D may be TRBD1 (6 bases). V lost 0 bases to trimming and J lost 7 bases, with 10 bases between them. This CDR3 region has 13 residues. In germline, CDR1 is SGHRS, CDR2 YFSETQ. CDR3 sequence reads: CASSLDGRGGYTF. The DNA for the CDR3 is TGCGCCAGCAGCTTGGATGGCAGGGGTGGCTACACCTTC. Variable domain in full (rest from reference TRBV5-1 and TRBJ1-2): KAGVTQTPRYLIKTRGQQVTLSCSPISGHRSVSWYQQTPGQGLQFLFEYFSETQRNKGNFPGRFSGRQFSNSRSEMNVSTLELGDSALYLCASSLDGRGGYTFGSGTRLTVV.

This chain connects TRBV19 to TRBJ1-1; D is undetermined. V was shortened by 4 bases and J by 1 base, with 7 bases between the two germline ends. Germline CDR1 is LNHDA and CDR2 is SQIVND (reference sequence). This CDR3 comprises 13 residues. The CDR3 region has the DNA TGTGCCAGTAGTACCCGACAGAACACTGAAGCTTTCTTT. Residues: CASSTRQNTEAFF.

In this sample, this clone turned up once. The chain is built from TRBV27 and TRBJ2-1; 7 positions match TRBD2. V lost 5 bases, J lost 2 bases, and 6 bases stayed unmatched. Germline CDR1 and CDR2: MNHEY and SMNVEV (reference sequence). This CDR3 is 15 amino acids long. The CDR3 spells CASSPLATTYNEQFF. CDR3 sequence (DNA): TGTGCCAGCAGTCCACTAGCGACCACCTACAATGAGCAGTTCTTC.

The chain is built from TRBV6-6 and TRBJ1-2; TRBD1 matches at 8 bases. The CDR3 consists of 13 residues. Germline assignment: CDR1 MNHNY and CDR2 SVGAGI (reference sequence). V trimming: 6 bases; J trimming: 5 bases; junction bases outside the gene matches: 5. The CDR3 DNA reads TGTGCCAGCAGCACGGGACAGGTATATGGCTACACCTTC. Translation: CASSTGQVYGYTF.

The genes are TRBV7-3 and TRBJ2-1; 8 nucleotides align to TRBD1. J lost 7 bases, V lost 1 base, and 12 bases had no gene match. Germline V gives CDR1 SGHTA, CDR2 FQGTGA. The length of the CDR3 is 17 residues. The CDR3 DNA reads as TGTGCCAGCAGCTTAAGAGTAGGAGACAGGGGACGGAATGAGCAGTTCTTC. Amino acids: CASSLRVGDRGRNEQFF. The full variable domain, in which reference TRBV7-3 and TRBJ2-1 provide the parts outside the CDR3, is GAGVSQTPSNKVTEKGKYVELRCDPISGHTALYWYRQSLGQGPEFLIYFQGTGAADDSGLPNDRFFAVRPEGSVSTLKIQRTERGDSAVYLCASSLRVGDRGRNEQFFGPGTRLTVL.

This clone has only a few counts. This chain connects TRBV28 to TRBJ1-1; maybe TRBD1 (5 bases). Trimming took off 3 bases at V and 0 bases at J, with 8 bases between the two ends. CDR1 and CDR2 from the germline V gene are MDHEN and SYDVKM. The CDR3 sequence is 14 residues long. The CDR3 is CASSFGGLNTEAFF. CDR3 DNA sequence: TGTGCCAGCAGTTTCGGGGGGTTGAACACTGAAGCTTTCTTT.

This clone was recorded once. The CDR3 spells CASSLGTYRGSYNEQFF. CDR3 nucleotide sequence: TGTGCCAGCAGCTTAGGGACTTACAGGGGGTCCTACAATGAGCAGTTCTTC. V is TRBV7-8 and J is TRBJ2-1; 8 positions match TRBD1. The CDR3 extends over 17 amino acids. The junction had 6 bases not matched to a gene; V was cut back by 1 base and J by 1 base. In germline, CDR1 is SGHVS, CDR2 FQNEAQ.

The chain joins TRBV4-2 to TRBJ2-2, with 8 bases aligning to TRBD2. The CDR3 is made up of 17 amino acids. Trimming cost V 1 base and J 7 bases; bases outside gene matches: 11. Germline V gene lookup returns CDR1 LGHNA and CDR2 YNFKEQ. CDR3 sequence (DNA): TGTGCCAGCAGCCAAGGATTGAGCGGGAGTCGGGTCGGGGAGCTGTTTTTT. Its protein is CASSQGLSGSRVGELFF.